Listed below are T cell receptor beta chains from one sample, sequenced in a study of identical twins. TCRdb ran MiXCR on the 5' RACE reads and lists one entry per CDR3 protein. The sample consists of approximately 350,000 distinct CDR3 sequences, around 12% of them appearing once. These data were also filed under a second study, of yellow fever vaccine responses in identical twins.

Sequenced material: CD8+ T cells sorted from blood. These receptors were collected from a woman aged 18-29 years in good health. Each CDR3 is given with its conserved first and last residue. Fields, in order: V gene, CDR3 length, D gene, clone size, J gene, CDR3 protein, CDR3 DNA. A D gene is named only where the DNA matches it firmly. A clone size is listed for some rows: how often the clone was seen (once, few, many), or a class if it is expanded.

V: TRBV10-3
length: 14
D: TRBD2
size: few
J: TRBJ2-3
CDR3: CATFGGAGVDTQYF
DNA: TGTGCCACCTTCGGGGGGGCCGGAGTAGATACGCAGTATTTT

V: TRBV20-1
length: 12
D: TRBD2
size: .
J: TRBJ2-1
CDR3: CSALREGNEQFF
DNA: TGCAGTGCTCTCCGGGAGGGCAATGAGCAGTTCTTC

V: TRBV7-9
length: 17
D: .
size: many
J: TRBJ2-3
CDR3: CASSGQGTGTSTDTQYF
DNA: TGTGCCAGCAGCGGGCAAGGAACGGGGACTAGCACAGATACGCAGTATTTT

V: TRBV11-2
length: 16
D: .
size: few
J: TRBJ2-1
CDR3: CASSLPRGGPYNEQFF
DNA: TGTGCCAGCAGCTTACCTAGGGGGGGACCTTACAATGAGCAGTTCTTC

V: TRBV28
length: 16
D: .
size: few
J: TRBJ2-2
CDR3: CASSAPEQGNPGELFF
DNA: TGTGCCAGCAGTGCTCCGGAACAGGGCAATCCCGGGGAGCTGTTTTTT

V: TRBV27
length: 16
D: TRBD2
size: .
J: TRBJ2-3
CDR3: CASRILGGGAIDTQYF
DNA: TGTGCCAGCAGAATCCTTGGCGGGGGGGCAATAGATACGCAGTATTTT

V: TRBV6-5
length: 19
D: TRBD2
size: few
J: TRBJ2-2
CDR3: CASSYSRTSGQTNTGELFF
DNA: TGTGCCAGCAGTTACTCGAGAACTAGCGGGCAAACGAACACCGGGGAGCTGTTTTTT

V: TRBV12-3/TRBV12-4
length: 14
D: .
size: few
J: TRBJ2-3
CDR3: CASSLSLESDTQYF
DNA: TGTGCCAGCAGTTTAAGCCTAGAGTCCGATACGCAGTATTTT

V: TRBV11-2
length: 16
D: TRBD1
size: few
J: TRBJ2-7
CDR3: CVSSPRWGQRRYEQYF
DNA: TGTGTCAGCAGCCCCCGGTGGGGACAGAGACGTTACGAGCAGTACTTC

V: TRBV4-1
length: 15
D: .
size: .
J: TRBJ2-4
CDR3: CASSPDRQAKNIQYF
DNA: TGCGCCAGCAGCCCCGACCGGCAAGCCAAAAACATTCAGTACTTC

V: TRBV24-1
length: 18
D: .
size: few
J: TRBJ2-3
CDR3: CATSDLPFSAGITDTQYF
DNA: TGTGCCACCAGTGATTTACCCTTTTCGGCAGGGATCACAGATACGCAGTATTTT

V: TRBV19
length: 16
D: TRBD2
size: many
J: TRBJ2-7
CDR3: CASSYPLAGGSYEQYF
DNA: TGTGCCAGTAGTTACCCTCTAGCGGGAGGGTCCTACGAGCAGTACTTC

V: TRBV11-2
length: 15
D: .
size: .
J: TRBJ2-1
CDR3: CASSLEPGFVDEQFF
DNA: TGTGCCAGCAGCTTAGAGCCAGGGTTTGTGGATGAGCAGTTCTTC

V: TRBV29-1
length: 12
D: .
size: few
J: TRBJ2-5
CDR3: CSVDSGEGTQYF
DNA: TGCAGCGTTGACTCAGGGGAGGGGACCCAGTACTTC

V: TRBV2
length: 14
D: TRBD1
size: few
J: TRBJ1-6
CDR3: CASSYRGYNSPLHF
DNA: TGTGCCAGCAGTTACAGGGGGTACAATTCACCCCTCCACTTT

V: TRBV27
length: 12
D: TRBD1
size: few
J: TRBJ2-1
CDR3: CASSPTGYVEFF
DNA: TGTGCCAGCAGCCCGACAGGGTATGTGGAATTCTTC

V: TRBV29-1
length: 11
D: TRBD1
size: few
J: TRBJ2-5
CDR3: CSVQGVETQYF
DNA: TGCAGCGTTCAGGGGGTAGAGACCCAGTACTTC

V: TRBV4-1
length: 16
D: .
size: few
J: TRBJ2-2
CDR3: CASSQGTGHTTGELFF
DNA: TGCGCCAGCAGCCAAGGGACGGGACACACCACCGGGGAGCTGTTTTTT

V: TRBV4-1
length: 17
D: TRBD2
size: few
J: TRBJ2-1
CDR3: CASSQVGWPSGYNEQFF
DNA: TGCGCCAGCAGCCAAGTGGGGTGGCCTAGCGGCTACAATGAGCAGTTCTTC

V: TRBV7-6
length: 17
D: TRBD2
size: .
J: TRBJ2-1
CDR3: CASSLAITGGSYNEQFF
DNA: TGTGCCAGCAGCTTAGCGATAACGGGGGGCTCCTACAATGAGCAGTTCTTC

V: TRBV5-1
length: 15
D: TRBD1
size: medium-sized
J: TRBJ2-3
CDR3: CASSSDRDVEDTQYF
DNA: TGCGCCAGCAGCTCCGACAGGGACGTTGAAGATACGCAGTATTTT

V: TRBV12-3/TRBV12-4
length: 12
D: .
size: few
J: TRBJ2-1
CDR3: CASSAATYEQFF
DNA: TGTGCCAGCAGCGCCGCGACTTATGAGCAGTTCTTC

V: TRBV13
length: 15
D: .
size: many
J: TRBJ2-2
CDR3: CASSLTAPGTGELFF
DNA: TGTGCCAGCAGCTTAACTGCCCCGGGCACCGGGGAGCTGTTTTTT

V: TRBV2
length: 16
D: .
size: .
J: TRBJ1-6
CDR3: CASSETPATMISPLHF
DNA: TGTGCCAGCAGTGAGACGCCTGCAACAATGATCTCCCCCCTCCACTTT

V: TRBV11-2
length: 13
D: .
size: few
J: TRBJ2-7
CDR3: CASSSDLNYEQYF
DNA: TGTGCCAGCAGTTCGGACCTTAACTACGAGCAGTACTTC

V: TRBV3-1
length: 16
D: TRBD1
size: few
J: TRBJ2-1
CDR3: CASSRPRDRPINEQFF
DNA: TGTGCCAGCAGCCGACCCCGGGACAGGCCAATCAATGAGCAGTTCTTC

V: TRBV7-6
length: 19
D: TRBD2
size: .
J: TRBJ2-1
CDR3: CASSSTLWRTSGSIGEQFF
DNA: TGTGCCAGCAGTTCAACCCTGTGGAGGACTAGCGGGAGTATTGGTGAGCAGTTCTTC

V: TRBV2
length: 15
D: .
size: once
J: TRBJ2-1
CDR3: CASSEYRLSRNEQFF
DNA: TGTGCCAGCAGTGAATACAGACTCTCAAGGAATGAGCAGTTCTTC

V: TRBV29-1
length: 15
D: TRBD2
size: .
J: TRBJ2-5
CDR3: CSVPGLAGEEETQYF
DNA: TGCAGCGTACCGGGACTAGCGGGAGAGGAGGAGACCCAGTACTTC

V: TRBV28
length: 16
D: .
size: .
J: TRBJ1-5
CDR3: CASSFSPLGGNQPQHF
DNA: TGTGCCAGCAGTTTTAGTCCCCTCGGGGGCAATCAGCCCCAGCATTTT

V: TRBV4-1
length: 17
D: TRBD2
size: few
J: TRBJ2-1
CDR3: CASSQDGLAGGENEQFF
DNA: TGCGCCAGCAGCCAAGATGGGTTAGCGGGGGGGGAGAATGAGCAGTTCTTC

V: TRBV4-1
length: 13
D: .
size: few
J: TRBJ1-5
CDR3: CASSGRNNQPQHF
DNA: TGCGCCAGCAGCGGACGGAACAATCAGCCCCAGCATTTT

V: TRBV24-1
length: 12
D: .
size: many
J: TRBJ1-5
CDR3: CATSDGNQPQHF
DNA: TGTGCCACCAGTGACGGGAATCAGCCCCAGCATTTT

V: TRBV5-1
length: 16
D: TRBD2
size: .
J: TRBJ2-3
CDR3: CASSLVLAGGEDTQYF
DNA: TGCGCCAGCAGCTTGGTTCTAGCGGGGGGAGAAGATACGCAGTATTTT

V: TRBV28
length: 15
D: .
size: .
J: TRBJ2-7
CDR3: CASSLFNTPAYEQYF
DNA: TGTGCCAGCAGTTTATTTAACACGCCTGCCTACGAGCAGTACTTC

V: TRBV10-3
length: 12
D: .
size: many
J: TRBJ2-5
CDR3: CAISEPQETQYF
DNA: TGTGCCATCAGTGAGCCCCAAGAGACCCAGTACTTC

V: TRBV4-1
length: 15
D: .
size: many
J: TRBJ1-4
CDR3: CASSQAIQSNEKLFF
DNA: TGCGCCAGCAGCCAAGCGATACAGAGTAATGAAAAACTGTTTTTT

V: TRBV5-5
length: 14
D: TRBD1
size: .
J: TRBJ2-3
CDR3: CASSSGTGSDTQYF
DNA: TGTGCCAGCAGCTCCGGGACAGGGTCAGATACGCAGTATTTT

V: TRBV25-1
length: 13
D: .
size: .
J: TRBJ1-2
CDR3: CASSESARYGYTF
DNA: TGTGCCAGCAGTGAATCGGCGCGATATGGCTACACCTTC

V: TRBV2
length: 11
D: .
size: .
J: TRBJ2-7
CDR3: CVSSTAYEQYF
DNA: TGTGTCAGCTCCACCGCCTACGAGCAGTACTTC

V: TRBV20-1
length: 14
D: TRBD2
size: .
J: TRBJ2-2
CDR3: CSARNRGGTGELFF
DNA: TGCAGTGCTAGAAACCGGGGGGGAACCGGGGAGCTGTTTTTT

V: TRBV11-2
length: 16
D: TRBD2
size: .
J: TRBJ2-7
CDR3: CASSSAGGLAGNEQYF
DNA: TGTGCCAGCAGCTCCGCTGGGGGACTAGCGGGAAACGAGCAGTACTTC

V: TRBV4-1
length: 16
D: .
size: many
J: TRBJ2-1
CDR3: CASSQVEGRSYNEQFF
DNA: TGCGCCAGCAGCCAAGTGGAGGGCCGCTCCTACAATGAGCAGTTCTTC

V: TRBV12-3/TRBV12-4
length: 17
D: TRBD2
size: many
J: TRBJ2-3
CDR3: CASSLRLAGAETDTQYF
DNA: TGTGCCAGCAGTTTAAGGCTAGCGGGGGCAGAGACAGATACGCAGTATTTT

V: TRBV10-3
length: 15
D: .
size: .
J: TRBJ2-3
CDR3: CAISPGEMGTDTQYF
DNA: TGTGCCATCAGTCCAGGGGAGATGGGCACAGATACGCAGTATTTT

V: TRBV20-1
length: 13
D: .
size: .
J: TRBJ2-3
CDR3: CSARPAGTDTQYF
DNA: TGCAGTGCTAGACCTGCGGGCACAGATACGCAGTATTTT

V: TRBV4-2
length: 16
D: .
size: .
J: TRBJ1-6
CDR3: CASSQVGGSYNSPLHF
DNA: TGTGCCAGCAGCCAAGTGGGGGGGTCCTATAATTCACCCCTCCACTTT

V: TRBV5-1
length: 14
D: TRBD1
size: .
J: TRBJ1-1
CDR3: CASSRTGGPTEAFF
DNA: TGCGCCAGCAGCAGGACAGGGGGCCCCACTGAAGCTTTCTTT

V: TRBV4-1
length: 15
D: .
size: .
J: TRBJ2-1
CDR3: CASSQGVSYYNEQFF
DNA: TGCGCCAGCAGCCAAGGCGTTTCTTACTACAATGAGCAGTTCTTC

V: TRBV19
length: 17
D: .
size: .
J: TRBJ2-6
CDR3: CASSIGGSPSGANVLTF
DNA: TGTGCCAGTAGTATTGGGGGTTCCCCTTCTGGGGCCAACGTCCTGACTTTC

V: TRBV4-1
length: 14
D: .
size: many
J: TRBJ2-7
CDR3: CASSQDSGANEQYF
DNA: TGCGCCAGCAGCCAAGATTCAGGGGCAAACGAGCAGTACTTC

V: TRBV11-2
length: 16
D: TRBD1
size: few
J: TRBJ2-7
CDR3: CASSQPPGQGAYEQYF
DNA: TGTGCCAGCAGCCAACCACCGGGACAGGGAGCCTACGAGCAGTACTTC

V: TRBV4-1
length: 15
D: .
size: many
J: TRBJ1-5
CDR3: CASSQDRGTSQPQHF
DNA: TGCGCCAGCAGCCAAGATCGTGGGACTAGTCAGCCCCAGCATTTT

V: TRBV29-1
length: 14
D: .
size: many
J: TRBJ2-2
CDR3: CSVAVDASTGELFF
DNA: TGCAGCGTTGCCGTGGACGCCAGCACCGGGGAGCTGTTTTTT

V: TRBV7-9
length: 16
D: .
size: few
J: TRBJ2-1
CDR3: CASSPEGGSSYNEQFF
DNA: TGTGCCAGCAGCCCAGAGGGCGGCAGCTCCTACAATGAGCAGTTCTTC

V: TRBV2
length: 16
D: TRBD1
size: .
J: TRBJ2-1
CDR3: CASSEKGALAYNEQFF
DNA: TGTGCCAGCAGTGAGAAGGGGGCCCTCGCTTACAATGAGCAGTTCTTC

V: TRBV29-1
length: 15
D: TRBD2
size: few
J: TRBJ2-7
CDR3: CSVEREAGVTYEQYF
DNA: TGCAGCGTTGAACGGGAGGCGGGAGTTACCTACGAGCAGTACTTC